This TCR beta chain stems from a study of beta chain features in type 1 diabetes. Regarding this clone: Its matching antigen is unknown.

Germline CDR1 reads LGHNT; CDR2 reads FRNRAP. CDR3 length: 13 amino acids. V was cut by 7 bases and J by 0 bases, with 9 bases left in between. Study-wide results and limits: Patients' naive, central memory and Treg TCRB repertoires seemed closer to one another than those of healthy donors. It was not settled here whether HLA type affects TCRB rearrangement. Shorter TCRB CDR3s, moderately but significantly so, marked every one of the four CD4+ subsets in Type 1 diabetes patients.

TCRB transcripts that were expressed got sequenced, as all of the isolated RNA had been reverse transcribed. TCRdb keeps only in-frame clones here, not all; method: immunoSEQ multiplex PCR. Of some 360,000 clones in the sample, 9.5% to 10% are singletons; the top ten hold about 0.63%. The chain joins TRBV12-5 to TRBJ2-5; D uncertain. The receptor's source is a man younger than 45 with type 1 diabetes. The sequencing input was central memory CD4+ T cells from blood. CDR3 nucleotides: TGTGCTAGTGCCTCAGCGTACCAAGAGACCCAGTACTTC. Translated, it gives CASASAYQETQYF. Complete variable domain (other parts from reference TRBV12-5 and TRBJ2-5): DARVTQTPRHKVTEMGQEVTMRCQPILGHNTVFWYRQTMMQGLELLAYFRNRAPLDDSGMPKDRFSAEMPDATLATLKIQPSEPRDSAVYFCASASAYQETQYFGPGTRLLVL.